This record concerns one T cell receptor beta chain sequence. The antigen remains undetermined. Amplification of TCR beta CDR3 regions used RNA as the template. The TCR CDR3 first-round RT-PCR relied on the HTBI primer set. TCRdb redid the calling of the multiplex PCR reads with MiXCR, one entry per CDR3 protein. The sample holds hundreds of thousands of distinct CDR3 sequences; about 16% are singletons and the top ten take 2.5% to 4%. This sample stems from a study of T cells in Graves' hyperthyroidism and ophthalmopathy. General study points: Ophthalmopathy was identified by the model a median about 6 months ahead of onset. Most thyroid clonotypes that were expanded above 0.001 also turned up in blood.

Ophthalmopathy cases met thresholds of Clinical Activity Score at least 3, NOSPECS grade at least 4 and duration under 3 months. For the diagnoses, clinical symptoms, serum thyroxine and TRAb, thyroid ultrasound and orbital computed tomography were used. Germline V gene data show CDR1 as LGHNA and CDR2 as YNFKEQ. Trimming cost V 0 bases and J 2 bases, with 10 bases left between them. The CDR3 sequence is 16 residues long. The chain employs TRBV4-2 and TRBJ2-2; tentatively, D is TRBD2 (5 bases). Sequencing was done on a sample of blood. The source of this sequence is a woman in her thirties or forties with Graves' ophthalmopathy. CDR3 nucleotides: TGTGCCAGCAGCCAAGAGAATCGGGGAAACACCGGGGAGCTGTTTTTT. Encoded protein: CASSQENRGNTGELFF.